This TCR beta chain was retrieved from a study of blood T cell dynamics during melanoma immunotherapy. Time point: week 3, after first cycle of checkpoint inhibitor. Disease control meant complete response, partial response or stable disease at 12 weeks. The germline V gene has CDR1 MDHEN and CDR2 SYDVKM. The CDR3 is made up of 14 amino acids. Trimming took off 3 bases at V and 5 bases at J, with 11 bases between the two ends. A fixed DNA input of about 350 ng was used per bulk PBMC sample. Measured with immunoSEQ multiplex PCR; TCRdb has only the in-frame clones, and not every one. The table shows 5,500 to 9,000 clones, with roughly 86% occurring only once.

Sequenced material: blood, taken from a patient treated with checkpoint blockade. The clonotype comes from a human donor with melanoma. The J gene is TRBJ1-3, the V gene TRBV28, with a possible D match to TRBD1 (6 bases). The CDR3 DNA reads as TGTGCCAGCAGTTTGGGGGGGGCGCGAAACACCATATATTTT. This codes for CASSLGGARNTIYF.